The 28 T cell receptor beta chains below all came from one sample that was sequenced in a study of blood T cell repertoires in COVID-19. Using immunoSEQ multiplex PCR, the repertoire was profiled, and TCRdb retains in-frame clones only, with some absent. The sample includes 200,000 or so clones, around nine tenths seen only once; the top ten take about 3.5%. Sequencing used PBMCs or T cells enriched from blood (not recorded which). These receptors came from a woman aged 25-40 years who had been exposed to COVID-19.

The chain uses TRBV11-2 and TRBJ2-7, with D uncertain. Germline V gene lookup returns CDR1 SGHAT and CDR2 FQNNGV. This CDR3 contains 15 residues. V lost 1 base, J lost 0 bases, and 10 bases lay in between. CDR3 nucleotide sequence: TGTGCCAGCAGCTTAGGGCTGATTATCTCCTACGAGCAGTACTTC. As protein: CASSLGLIISYEQYF.

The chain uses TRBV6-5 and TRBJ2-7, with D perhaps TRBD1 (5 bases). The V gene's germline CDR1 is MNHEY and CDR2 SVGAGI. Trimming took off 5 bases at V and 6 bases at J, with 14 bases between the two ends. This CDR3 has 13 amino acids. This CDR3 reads CASSRQGFGEQYF. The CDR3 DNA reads TGTGCCAGCAGTAGGCAGGGATTTGGCGAGCAGTACTTC.

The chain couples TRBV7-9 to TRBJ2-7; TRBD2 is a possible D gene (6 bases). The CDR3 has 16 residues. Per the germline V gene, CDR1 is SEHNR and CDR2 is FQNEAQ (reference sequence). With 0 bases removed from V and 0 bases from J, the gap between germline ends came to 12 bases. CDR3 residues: CASSLARDFSSYEQYF. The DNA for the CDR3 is TGTGCCAGCAGCTTAGCGCGGGACTTCTCCTCCTACGAGCAGTACTTC.

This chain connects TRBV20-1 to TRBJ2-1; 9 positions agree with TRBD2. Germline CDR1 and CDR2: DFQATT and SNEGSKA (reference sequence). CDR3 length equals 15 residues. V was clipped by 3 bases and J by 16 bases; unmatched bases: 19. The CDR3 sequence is CSASYSLAGGPSEFF. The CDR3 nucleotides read TGCAGTGCTAGTTACTCTCTGGCGGGAGGGCCGTCAGAATTCTTC.

CDR3 amino acids: CASSESAGLQDQYF. The CDR3 nucleotides read TGTGCCAGCAGTGAATCGGCAGGGCTCCAAGACCAGTACTTC. The chain uses TRBV2 and TRBJ2-5, with D perhaps matching TRBD1 (5 bases). Trimming took off 2 bases at V and 10 bases at J, with 17 bases between the two ends. CDR3 length equals 14 residues. Germline CDR1 is SNHLY and CDR2 is FYNNEI.

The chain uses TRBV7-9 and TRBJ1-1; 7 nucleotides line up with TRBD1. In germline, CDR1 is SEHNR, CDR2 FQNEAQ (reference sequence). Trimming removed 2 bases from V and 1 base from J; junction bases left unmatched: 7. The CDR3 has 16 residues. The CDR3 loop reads CASSLSPRTGNTEAFF. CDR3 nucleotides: TGTGCCAGCAGCTTATCCCCCCGGACAGGGAACACTGAAGCTTTCTTT.

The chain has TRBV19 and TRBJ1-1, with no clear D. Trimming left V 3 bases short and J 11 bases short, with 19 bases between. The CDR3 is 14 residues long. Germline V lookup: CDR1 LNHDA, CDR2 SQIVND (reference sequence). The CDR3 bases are TGTGCCAGTAGTATTCTTCTTGGCGGAGGTGGGGCTTTCTTT. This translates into CASSILLGGGGAFF.

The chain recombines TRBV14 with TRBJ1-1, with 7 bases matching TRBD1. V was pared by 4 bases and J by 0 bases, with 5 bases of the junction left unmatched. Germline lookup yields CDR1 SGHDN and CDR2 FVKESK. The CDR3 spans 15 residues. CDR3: CASSRTGDLNTEAFF. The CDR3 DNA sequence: TGTGCCAGCAGCCGGACAGGTGATTTGAACACTGAAGCTTTCTTT.

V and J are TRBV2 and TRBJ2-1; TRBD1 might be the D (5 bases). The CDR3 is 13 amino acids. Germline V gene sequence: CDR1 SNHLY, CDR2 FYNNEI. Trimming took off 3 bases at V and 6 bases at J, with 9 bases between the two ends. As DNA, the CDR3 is TGTGCCAGCAGTGAGGACACCGGCAATGAGCAGTTCTTC. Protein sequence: CASSEDTGNEQFF.

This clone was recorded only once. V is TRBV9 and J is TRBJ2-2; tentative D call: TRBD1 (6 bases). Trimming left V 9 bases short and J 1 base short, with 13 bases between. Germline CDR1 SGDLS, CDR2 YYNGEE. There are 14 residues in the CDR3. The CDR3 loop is CAIPGTWNTGELFF. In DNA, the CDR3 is TGTGCCATTCCCGGGACATGGAACACCGGGGAGCTGTTTTTT.

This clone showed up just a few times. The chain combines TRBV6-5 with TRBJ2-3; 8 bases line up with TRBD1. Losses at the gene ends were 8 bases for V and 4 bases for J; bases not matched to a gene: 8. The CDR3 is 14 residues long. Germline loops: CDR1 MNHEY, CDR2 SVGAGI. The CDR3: CASHGGQGSDTQYF. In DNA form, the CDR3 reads TGTGCCAGCCACGGCGGACAGGGATCAGATACGCAGTATTTT.

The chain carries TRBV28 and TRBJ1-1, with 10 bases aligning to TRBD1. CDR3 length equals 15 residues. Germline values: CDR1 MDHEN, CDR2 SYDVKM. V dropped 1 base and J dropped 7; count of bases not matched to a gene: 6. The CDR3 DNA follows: TGTGCCAGCAGTTTATCGTATGGGACAGGGGTTGAAGCTTTCTTT. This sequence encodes CASSLSYGTGVEAFF.

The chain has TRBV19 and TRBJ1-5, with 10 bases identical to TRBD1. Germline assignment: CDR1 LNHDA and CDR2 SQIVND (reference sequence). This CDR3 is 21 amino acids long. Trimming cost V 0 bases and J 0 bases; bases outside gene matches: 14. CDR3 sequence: CASSIEIRDRGRIYSNQPQHF. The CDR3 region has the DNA TGTGCCAGTAGTATAGAGATCCGGGACAGGGGACGAATATATAGCAATCAGCCCCAGCATTTT.

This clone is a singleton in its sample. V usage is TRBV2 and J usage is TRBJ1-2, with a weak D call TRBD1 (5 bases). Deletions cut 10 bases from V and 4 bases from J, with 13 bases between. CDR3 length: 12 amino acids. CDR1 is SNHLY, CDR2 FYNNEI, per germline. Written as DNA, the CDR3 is TGTGCCACTCAGGGTCGTCCCTATGGCTACACCTTC. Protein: CATQGRPYGYTF.

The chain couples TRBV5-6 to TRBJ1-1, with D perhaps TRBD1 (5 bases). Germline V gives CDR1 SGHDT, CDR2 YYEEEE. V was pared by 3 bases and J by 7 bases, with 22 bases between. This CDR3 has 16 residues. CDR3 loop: CASSYPSSGVDSEAFF. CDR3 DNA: TGTGCCAGCAGCTACCCTTCTTCGGGGGTGGATAGTGAAGCTTTCTTT.

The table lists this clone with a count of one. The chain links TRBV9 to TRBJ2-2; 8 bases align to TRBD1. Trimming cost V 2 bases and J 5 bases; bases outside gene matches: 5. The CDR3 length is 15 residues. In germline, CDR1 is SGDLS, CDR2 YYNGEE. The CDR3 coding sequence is TGTGCCAGCAGCGTCCCGGGACAGGTGACCGGGGAGCTGTTTTTT. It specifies CASSVPGQVTGELFF.

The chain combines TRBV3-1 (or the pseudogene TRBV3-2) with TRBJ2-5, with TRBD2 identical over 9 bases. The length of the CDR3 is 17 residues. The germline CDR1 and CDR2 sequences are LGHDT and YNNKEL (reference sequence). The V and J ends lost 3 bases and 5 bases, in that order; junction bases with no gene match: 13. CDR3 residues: CASSQPGTSPGRETQYF. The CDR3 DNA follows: TGTGCCAGCAGCCAGCCGGGGACTAGCCCCGGGCGGGAGACCCAGTACTTC.

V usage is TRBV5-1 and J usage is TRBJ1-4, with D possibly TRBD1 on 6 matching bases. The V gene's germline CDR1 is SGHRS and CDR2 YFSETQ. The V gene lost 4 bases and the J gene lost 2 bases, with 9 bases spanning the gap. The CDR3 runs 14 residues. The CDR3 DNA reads TGCGCCAGCAGCCCGGACAGCACTAATGAAAAACTGTTTTTT. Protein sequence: CASSPDSTNEKLFF.

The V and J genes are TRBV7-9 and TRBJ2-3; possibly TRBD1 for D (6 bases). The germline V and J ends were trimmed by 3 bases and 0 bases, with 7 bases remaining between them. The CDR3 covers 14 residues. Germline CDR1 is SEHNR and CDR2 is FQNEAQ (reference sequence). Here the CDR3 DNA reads TGTGCCAGCAGCTTGGACAGAAGCACAGATACGCAGTATTTT. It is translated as CASSLDRSTDTQYF.

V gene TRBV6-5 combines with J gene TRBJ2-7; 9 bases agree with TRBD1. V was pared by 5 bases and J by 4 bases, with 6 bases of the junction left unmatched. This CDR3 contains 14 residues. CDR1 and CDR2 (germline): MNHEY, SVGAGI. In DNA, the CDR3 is TGTGCCAGCAGTACTCTAGGACAGGGGTACGAGCAGTACTTC. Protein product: CASSTLGQGYEQYF.

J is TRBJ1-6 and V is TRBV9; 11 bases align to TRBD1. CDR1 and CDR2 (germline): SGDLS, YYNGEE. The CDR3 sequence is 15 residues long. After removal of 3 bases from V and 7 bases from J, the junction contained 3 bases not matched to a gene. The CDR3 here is CASSEGTGGNSPLHF. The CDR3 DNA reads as TGTGCCAGCAGCGAAGGGACAGGGGGAAATTCACCCCTCCACTTT.

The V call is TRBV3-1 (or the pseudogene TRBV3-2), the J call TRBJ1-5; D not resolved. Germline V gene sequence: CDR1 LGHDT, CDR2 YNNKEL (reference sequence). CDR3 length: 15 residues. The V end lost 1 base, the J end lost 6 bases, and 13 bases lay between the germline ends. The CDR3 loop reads CASSQGGGVSQPQHF. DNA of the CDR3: TGTGCCAGCAGCCAAGGGGGAGGCGTAAGTCAGCCCCAGCATTTT.

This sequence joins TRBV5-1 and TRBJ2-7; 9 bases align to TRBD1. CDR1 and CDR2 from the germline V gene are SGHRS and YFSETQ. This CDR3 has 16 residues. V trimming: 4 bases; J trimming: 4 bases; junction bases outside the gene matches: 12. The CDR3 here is CASSPLQGAGGYEQYF. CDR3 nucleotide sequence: TGCGCCAGCAGCCCACTACAGGGGGCCGGAGGGTACGAGCAGTACTTC.

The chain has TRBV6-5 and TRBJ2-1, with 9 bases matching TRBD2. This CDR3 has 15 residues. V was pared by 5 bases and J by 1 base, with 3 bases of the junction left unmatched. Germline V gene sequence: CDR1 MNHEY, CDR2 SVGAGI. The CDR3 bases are TGTGCCAGCAGTCTGCGGGAGGGATCCTACAATGAGCAGTTCTTC. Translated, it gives CASSLREGSYNEQFF.

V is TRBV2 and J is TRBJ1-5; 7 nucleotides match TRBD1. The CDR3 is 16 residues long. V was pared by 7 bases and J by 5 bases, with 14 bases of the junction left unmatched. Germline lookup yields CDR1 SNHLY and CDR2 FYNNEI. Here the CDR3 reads CASKGNVRDSYQPQHF. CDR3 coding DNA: TGTGCCAGCAAAGGAAATGTCAGGGACAGTTATCAGCCCCAGCATTTT.

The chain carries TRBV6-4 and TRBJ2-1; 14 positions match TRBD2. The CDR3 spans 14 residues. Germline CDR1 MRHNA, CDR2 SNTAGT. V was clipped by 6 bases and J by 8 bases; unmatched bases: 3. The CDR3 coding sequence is TGTGCCAGCAGGAGACTAGCGGGAGGGTATGAGCAGTTCTTC. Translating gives CASRRLAGGYEQFF.

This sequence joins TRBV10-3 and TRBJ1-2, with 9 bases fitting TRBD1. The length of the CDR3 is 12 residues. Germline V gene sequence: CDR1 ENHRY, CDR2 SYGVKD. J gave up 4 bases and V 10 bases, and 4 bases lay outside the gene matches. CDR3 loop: CATGQGSYGYTF. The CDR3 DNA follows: TGTGCCACCGGACAGGGGTCCTATGGCTACACCTTC.

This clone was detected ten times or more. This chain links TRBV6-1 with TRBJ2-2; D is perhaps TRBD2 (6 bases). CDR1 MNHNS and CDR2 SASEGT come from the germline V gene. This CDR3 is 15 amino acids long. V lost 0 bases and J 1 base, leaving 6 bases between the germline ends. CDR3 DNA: TGTGCCAGCAGTGAAGCTAGCGGGAACACCGGGGAGCTGTTTTTT. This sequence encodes CASSEASGNTGELFF.